Below are 26 T cell receptor beta chains sequenced from a single sample in a study of blood T cell repertoires in COVID-19. Produced via immunoSEQ multiplex PCR; TCRdb's table is partial and in-frame only. The sample carries about 71,000 clones, about nine tenths recorded once. Sequencing was carried out using peripheral blood. The receptors stem from a young man with acute or convalescent COVID-19.

This clone showed up just a few times. The gene calls are TRBV5-6 and TRBJ2-5; D call uncertain. Germline lookup yields CDR1 SGHDT and CDR2 YYEEEE. Between the trimmed V and J ends, which lost 2 bases and 7 bases, there was a span of 18 bases. This CDR3 has 15 residues. CDR3: CASSLSFSTAGTQYF. The DNA for the CDR3 is TGTGCCAGCAGCTTAAGTTTCAGTACAGCTGGGACCCAGTACTTC.

This clone was seen a handful of times. This chain joins TRBV6-5 and TRBJ2-1; 14 nucleotides match TRBD2. Per germline, CDR1 MNHEY and CDR2 SVGAGI. V lost 8 bases and J lost 7; bases outside the gene matches: 4. CDR3 length: 14 residues. CDR3 residues: CASGTSGSINEQFF. DNA of the CDR3: TGTGCCAGCGGGACTAGCGGGAGTATTAATGAGCAGTTCTTC.

The chain carries TRBV7-2 and TRBJ2-7, with TRBD1 matching 7 bases. V shed 3 bases, J shed 6 bases, and the junction held 5 bases outside the gene matches. Germline-derived CDR1 and CDR2 are SGHTA and FQGNSA. CDR3 length: 13 amino acids. This chain's CDR3 is CASSLTGRGEQYF. The CDR3 coding sequence is TGTGCCAGCAGCTTGACAGGGAGAGGCGAGCAGTACTTC.

A note on this clone: A junction boundary mismatches the germline segment, possibly from a read error. V gene TRBV7-7 combines with J gene TRBJ2-3; D is possibly TRBD1 (6 bases). The CDR3 loop spans 14 amino acids. Germline V CDR1 and CDR2: SSHAT, FNYEAQ (reference sequence). This chain's CDR3 is CASSPSSTGDTQYF. The DNA of the CDR3 is TGTGCTAGCAGCCCTTCCTCGACAGGAGATACGCAGTATTTT.

The chain carries TRBV6-5 and TRBJ1-2; TRBD1 might be the D (6 bases). The germline gives CDR1 MNHEY, CDR2 SVGAGI. V was trimmed by 1 base and J by 8 bases, leaving 17 bases between them. CDR3 size: 15 residues. The CDR3 reads CASSYLGQTIEGYTF. The CDR3 DNA reads TGTGCCAGCAGTTACTTGGGACAAACTATAGAGGGCTACACCTTC.

Written as DNA, the CDR3 is TGTGCCACCAGCCCCCCGGGGGGACAGGGAGAAAAACTGTTTTTT. It specifies CATSPPGGQGEKLFF. This chain links TRBV15 with TRBJ1-4, with 9 bases fitting TRBD1. V shed 5 bases and J 8 bases; nucleotides not matched to a gene: 9. CDR3 length equals 15 residues. Germline CDR1 LNHNV, CDR2 YYDKDF (reference sequence).

The J gene is TRBJ1-1, the V gene TRBV6-5; D unclear. CDR1 and CDR2 (germline): MNHEY, SVGAGI. The CDR3 is 13 residues long. V was pared by 7 bases and J by 6 bases, with 15 bases between. The chain's CDR3 is CASKGSLAAEAFF. The CDR3 DNA follows: TGTGCCAGCAAAGGTTCCCTCGCGGCTGAAGCTTTCTTT.

V is TRBV5-4 and J is TRBJ2-2; 7 nucleotides match TRBD1. CDR1 is SGHNT, CDR2 YYREEE, per germline (reference sequence). V trimming: 5 bases; J trimming: 2 bases; junction bases outside the gene matches: 12. This CDR3 has 17 amino acids. CDR3 region: CASRPQGLSFNTGELFF. The CDR3 coding sequence is TGTGCCAGCAGACCACAGGGGTTGTCGTTCAACACCGGGGAGCTGTTTTTT.

The chain joins TRBV6-2 or TRBV6-3 to TRBJ2-3; D might be TRBD2 (5 bases). The V and J ends lost 0 bases and 3 bases respectively, with 7 bases between them. CDR1 is MNHEY and CDR2 is SVGEGT in the germline V gene. This CDR3 is built from 14 residues. The CDR3 is CASSYSSGTDTQYF. CDR3 in DNA: TGTGCCAGCAGTTACTCGTCGGGGACAGATACGCAGTATTTT.

The V call is TRBV27, the J call TRBJ1-1; 7 bases line up with TRBD1. CDR1 is MNHEY, CDR2 SMNVEV, per germline (reference sequence). V shed 2 bases, J shed 0 bases, and the junction held 3 bases outside the gene matches. This CDR3 is built from 15 residues. The CDR3 sequence is CASSLTGDMNTEAFF. In DNA, the CDR3 is TGTGCCAGCAGTTTAACAGGGGATATGAACACTGAAGCTTTCTTT.

V is TRBV14 and J is TRBJ2-3; 9 bases agree with TRBD2. CDR1 is SGHDN and CDR2 is FVKESK in the germline V gene. The V segment lost 4 bases and the J segment 5 bases; nucleotides outside the gene matches: 10. This CDR3 spans 16 amino acids. This CDR3 reads CASSPTGAGGEDTQYF. The CDR3 bases are TGTGCCAGCAGCCCCACAGGAGCGGGAGGTGAAGATACGCAGTATTTT.

The chain recombines TRBV2 with TRBJ1-6; unclear D gene. The CDR3 covers 14 residues. V was shortened by 3 bases and J by 7 bases, with 10 bases between the two germline ends. Germline V gene lookup returns CDR1 SNHLY and CDR2 FYNNEI. The chain's CDR3 is CASSESRANSPLHF. DNA of the CDR3: TGTGCCAGCAGTGAGAGCAGAGCGAATTCACCCCTCCACTTT.

The chain joins TRBV7-9 to TRBJ1-1, with D possibly matching TRBD1 (5 bases). V was shortened by 5 bases and J by 4 bases, with 8 bases between the two germline ends. Germline CDR1 is SEHNR and CDR2 is FQNEAQ (reference sequence). This CDR3 contains 12 residues. The CDR3 nucleotides are TGTGCCAGCAGCGCCAGGGTCACTGAAGCTTTCTTT. Translated: CASSARVTEAFF. Using reference TRBV7-9 and TRBJ1-1 for the parts outside the CDR3, the full variable domain is DTGVSQNPRHKITKRGQNVTFRCDPISEHNRLYWYRQTLGQGPEFLTYFQNEAQLEKSRLLSDRFSAERPKGSFSTLEIQRTEQGDSAMYLCASSARVTEAFFGQGTRLTVV.

This chain joins TRBV19 and TRBJ1-4, with TRBD1 identical over 7 bases. With 5 bases clipped from V and 0 bases from J, the junction kept 6 bases outside the gene matches. CDR3 length equals 16 residues. Germline V CDR1 and CDR2: LNHDA, SQIVND (reference sequence). CDR3 in DNA: TGTGCCAGTAGTCATGGACAGGAGGCAACTAATGAAAAACTGTTTTTT. This gives the protein CASSHGQEATNEKLFF.

V usage is TRBV29-1 and J usage is TRBJ1-2; 7 bases align to TRBD1. V was clipped by 6 bases and J by 8 bases; unmatched bases: 15. The V gene's germline CDR1 is SQVTM and CDR2 ANQGSEA. The CDR3 consists of 14 residues. The CDR3: CSVARQGSQMGYTF. The CDR3 DNA is TGCAGCGTCGCCCGACAGGGCTCCCAGATGGGCTACACCTTC.

V is TRBV9 and J is TRBJ1-2, with D tentatively TRBD1 (6 bases). This CDR3 comprises 16 residues. V lost 3 bases and J lost 4, with 19 bases in between. Germline V gene lookup returns CDR1 SGDLS and CDR2 YYNGEE. CDR3 nucleotide sequence: TGTGCCAGCAGCGCGGGGGAGGGGGGATTACGCTATGGCTACACCTTC. It encodes CASSAGEGGLRYGYTF.

The rearrangement uses TRBV7-8 and TRBJ1-3, with 8 bases that match TRBD1. V dropped 3 bases and J dropped 0; count of bases not matched to a gene: 7. Germline V gene sequence: CDR1 SGHVS, CDR2 FQNEAQ. The CDR3 runs to 17 residues. The CDR3 region has the DNA TGTGCCAGCAGCTTTCTCAGGACAGGGAACTCTGGAAACACCATATATTTT. It yields the protein CASSFLRTGNSGNTIYF.

This clone was seen once. The J gene is TRBJ1-6, the V gene TRBV6-6, with TRBD1 matching 7 bases. The germline gives CDR1 MNHNY, CDR2 SVGAGI (reference sequence). There are 11 residues in the CDR3. Losses at the gene ends were 0 bases for V and 16 bases for J; bases not matched to a gene: 0. CDR3 sequence: CASSYSRGLHF. Here the CDR3 DNA reads TGTGCCAGCAGTTACTCCAGGGGGCTCCACTTT.

V usage is TRBV28 and J usage is TRBJ1-5, with D possibly TRBD1 on 6 matching bases. The CDR3 has 15 residues. V was clipped by 2 bases and J by 8 bases, with 16 bases between them. Germline V CDR1 and CDR2: MDHEN, SYDVKM. CDR3 in amino acids: CASSLMSDSHEPQHF. CDR3 bases: TGTGCCAGCAGTTTAATGTCGGACAGTCATGAGCCCCAGCATTTT.

V usage is TRBV5-1 and J usage is TRBJ2-1, with TRBD1 matching over 9 bases. V shed 3 bases, J shed 4 bases, and the junction held 8 bases outside the gene matches. Per germline, CDR1 SGHRS and CDR2 YFSETQ. The CDR3 runs to 16 residues. CDR3 amino acids: CASSSTGTGWYNEQFF. For the CDR3, the DNA is TGCGCCAGCAGCTCGACGGGGACAGGGTGGTACAATGAGCAGTTCTTC.

The V gene is TRBV6-5, the J gene TRBJ2-1, with TRBD2 matching over 11 bases. V was clipped by 3 bases and J by 4 bases; unmatched bases: 5. In germline, CDR1 is MNHEY, CDR2 SVGAGI. The CDR3 runs to 16 residues. In DNA, the CDR3 is TGTGCCAGCAGTTATCCGACTAGCGGGGCTTACAATGAGCAGTTCTTC. It encodes CASSYPTSGAYNEQFF.

The chain combines TRBV4-1 with TRBJ2-1, with D maybe TRBD2 (5 bases). Between the trimmed V and J ends, which lost 0 bases and 3 bases, there was a span of 12 bases. Germline V gene sequence: CDR1 MGHRA, CDR2 YSYEKL. The CDR3 length is 16 residues. CDR3 region: CASSQDFGVFYNEQFF. As DNA, the CDR3 is TGCGCCAGCAGCCAAGATTTCGGGGTGTTCTACAATGAGCAGTTCTTC.

J is TRBJ1-6 and V is TRBV7-2, with D possibly TRBD1 on 5 matching bases. The CDR3 is 15 amino acids. Germline CDR1 is SGHTA and CDR2 is FQGNSA. V lost 5 bases and J 7 bases, leaving 15 bases between the germline ends. The CDR3 protein is CASSHRQLTNSPLHF. CDR3 sequence (DNA): TGTGCCAGCAGCCATCGACAGCTGACCAATTCACCCCTCCACTTT. Full variable domain (outside the CDR3, taken from reference TRBV7-2 and TRBJ1-6): GAGVSQSPSNKVTEKGKDVELRCDPISGHTALYWYRQSLGQGLEFLIYFQGNSAPDKSGLPSDRFSAERTGGSVSTLTIQRTQQEDSAVYLCASSHRQLTNSPLHFGNGTRLTVT.

The chain combines TRBV2 with TRBJ2-1, with TRBD2 matching over 8 bases. The V and J ends lost 1 base and 2 bases, in that order; junction bases with no gene match: 1. The germline V gene encodes CDR1 SNHLY and CDR2 FYNNEI. The CDR3 extends over 15 amino acids. The CDR3 is CASSEGREAYNEQFF. As DNA, the CDR3 is TGTGCCAGCAGTGAAGGGCGGGAGGCCTACAATGAGCAGTTCTTC.

V gene TRBV9 combines with J gene TRBJ1-1, with D possibly TRBD1 on 5 matching bases. CDR3 length: 15 residues. The germline V gene encodes CDR1 SGDLS and CDR2 YYNGEE. Trimming stripped 4 bases from V and 1 base from J, with 14 bases between. CDR3 in amino acids: CASSPRTHTNTEAFF. CDR3 nucleotide sequence: TGTGCCAGCAGCCCAAGGACACATACGAACACTGAAGCTTTCTTT.

J is TRBJ1-4 and V is TRBV27; 8 nucleotides agree with TRBD1. The junction had 3 bases not matched to a gene; V was cut back by 2 bases and J by 7 bases. The V gene's germline CDR1 is MNHEY and CDR2 SMNVEV (reference sequence). The CDR3 sequence is 14 residues long. This CDR3 is CASSLRQGIEKLFF. The CDR3 region has the DNA TGTGCCAGCAGTTTAAGACAGGGGATTGAAAAACTGTTTTTT.